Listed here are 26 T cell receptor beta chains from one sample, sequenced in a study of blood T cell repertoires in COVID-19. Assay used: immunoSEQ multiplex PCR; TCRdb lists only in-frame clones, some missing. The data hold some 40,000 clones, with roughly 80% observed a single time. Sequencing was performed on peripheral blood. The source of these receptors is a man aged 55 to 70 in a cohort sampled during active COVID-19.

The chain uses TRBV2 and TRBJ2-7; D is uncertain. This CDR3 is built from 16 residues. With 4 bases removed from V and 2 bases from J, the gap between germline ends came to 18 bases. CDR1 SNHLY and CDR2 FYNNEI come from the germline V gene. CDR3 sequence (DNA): TGTGCCAGCAGTGGGGCCGTTACAGATTCTCCCTACGAGCAGTACTTC. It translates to CASSGAVTDSPYEQYF. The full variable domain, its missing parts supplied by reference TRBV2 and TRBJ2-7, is EPEVTQTPSHQVTQMGQEVILRCVPISNHLYFYWYRQILGQKVEFLVSFYNNEISEKSEIFDDQFSVERPDGSNFTLKIRSTKLEDSAMYFCASSGAVTDSPYEQYFGPGTRLTVT.

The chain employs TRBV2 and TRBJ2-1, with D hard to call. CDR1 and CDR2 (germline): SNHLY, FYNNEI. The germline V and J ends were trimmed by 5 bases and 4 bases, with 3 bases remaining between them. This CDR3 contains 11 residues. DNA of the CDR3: TGTGCCAGCAGTACTTACAATGAGCAGTTCTTC. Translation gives CASSTYNEQFF.

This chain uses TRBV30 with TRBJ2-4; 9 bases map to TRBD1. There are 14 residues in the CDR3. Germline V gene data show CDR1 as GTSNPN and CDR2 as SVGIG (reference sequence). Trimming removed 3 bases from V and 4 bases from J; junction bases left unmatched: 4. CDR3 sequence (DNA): TGTGCCTGGAGCGGGACAGGGAGAAAAAACATTCAGTACTTC. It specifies CAWSGTGRKNIQYF.

Here the CDR3 reads CASSAAEGRGALYEQYF. Written as DNA, the CDR3 is TGTGCCAGCAGCGCTGCTGAGGGGCGGGGGGCCCTCTACGAGCAGTACTTC. The gene calls are TRBV5-4 and TRBJ2-7; 8 bases align to TRBD2. This CDR3 is 17 amino acids long. In germline, CDR1 is SGHNT, CDR2 YYREEE (reference sequence). V gave up 4 bases and J gave up 3 bases; unmatched junction bases: 15.

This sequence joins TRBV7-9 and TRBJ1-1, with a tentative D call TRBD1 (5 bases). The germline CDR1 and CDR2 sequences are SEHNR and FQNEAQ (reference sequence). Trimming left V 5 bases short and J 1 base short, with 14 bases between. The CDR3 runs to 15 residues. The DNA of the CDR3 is TGTGCCAGCAGCGAAGTAGGACAAGCGAACACTGAAGCTTTCTTT. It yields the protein CASSEVGQANTEAFF.

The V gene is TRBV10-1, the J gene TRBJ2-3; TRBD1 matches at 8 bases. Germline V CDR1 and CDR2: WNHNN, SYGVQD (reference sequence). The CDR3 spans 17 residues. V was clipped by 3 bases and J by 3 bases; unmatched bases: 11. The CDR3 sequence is CASSDPRQGLGTDTQYF. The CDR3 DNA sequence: TGCGCCAGCAGTGACCCCCGACAGGGGCTAGGAACAGATACGCAGTATTTT.

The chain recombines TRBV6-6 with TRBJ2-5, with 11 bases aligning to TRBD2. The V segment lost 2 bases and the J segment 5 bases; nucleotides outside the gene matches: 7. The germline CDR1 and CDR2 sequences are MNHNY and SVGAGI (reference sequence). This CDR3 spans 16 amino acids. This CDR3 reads CASSYPGTSGGETQYF. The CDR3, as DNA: TGTGCCAGCAGTTACCCAGGGACTAGCGGTGGGGAGACCCAGTACTTC.

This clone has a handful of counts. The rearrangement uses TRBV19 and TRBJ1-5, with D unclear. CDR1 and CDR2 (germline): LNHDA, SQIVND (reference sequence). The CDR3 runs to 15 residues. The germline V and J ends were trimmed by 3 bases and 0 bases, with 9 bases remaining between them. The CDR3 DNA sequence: TGTGCCAGTAGTATTGGAGTTTATAGCAATCAGCCCCAGCATTTT. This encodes CASSIGVYSNQPQHF.

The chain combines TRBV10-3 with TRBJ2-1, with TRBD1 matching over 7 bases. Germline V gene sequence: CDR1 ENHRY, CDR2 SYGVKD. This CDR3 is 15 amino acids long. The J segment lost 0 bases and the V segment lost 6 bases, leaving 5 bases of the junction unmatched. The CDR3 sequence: CAISADRASYNEQFF. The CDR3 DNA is TGTGCCATCAGCGCCGACAGGGCCTCCTACAATGAGCAGTTCTTC.

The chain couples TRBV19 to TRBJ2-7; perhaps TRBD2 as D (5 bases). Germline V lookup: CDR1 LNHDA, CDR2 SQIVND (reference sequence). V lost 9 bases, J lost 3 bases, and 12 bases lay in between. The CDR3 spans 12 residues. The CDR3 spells CASGENVYEQYF. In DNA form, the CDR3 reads TGTGCCAGCGGGGAGAATGTCTACGAGCAGTACTTC.

The CDR3 DNA reads TGTGCCAGCAGCCAAGAAAGACCGACAGTTGGTGAAGCTTTCTTT. Translation: CASSQERPTVGEAFF. The J gene is TRBJ1-1, the V gene TRBV3-1 (or the pseudogene TRBV3-2); D possibly corresponds to TRBD1 (5 bases). The germline V and J ends were trimmed by 0 bases and 7 bases, with 15 bases remaining between them. CDR1 is LGHDT and CDR2 is YNNKEL in the germline V gene (reference sequence). There are 15 residues in the CDR3.

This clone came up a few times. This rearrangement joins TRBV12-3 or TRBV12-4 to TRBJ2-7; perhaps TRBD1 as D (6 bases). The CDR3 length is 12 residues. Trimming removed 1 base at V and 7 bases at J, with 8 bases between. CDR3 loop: CASSLERGEQYF. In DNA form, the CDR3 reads TGTGCCAGCAGTTTAGAAAGGGGGGAGCAGTACTTC.

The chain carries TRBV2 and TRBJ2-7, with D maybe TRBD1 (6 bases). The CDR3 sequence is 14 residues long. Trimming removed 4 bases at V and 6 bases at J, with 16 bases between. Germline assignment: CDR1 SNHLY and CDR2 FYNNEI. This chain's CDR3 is CASSVSQGLGEQYF. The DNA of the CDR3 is TGTGCCAGCAGTGTATCTCAGGGGCTTGGCGAGCAGTACTTC.

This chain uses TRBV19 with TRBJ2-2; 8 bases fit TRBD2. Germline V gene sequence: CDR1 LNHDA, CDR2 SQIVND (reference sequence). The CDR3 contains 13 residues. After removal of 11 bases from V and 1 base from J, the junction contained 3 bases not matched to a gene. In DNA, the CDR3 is TGTGCCTCCCGGGGGGGGAACACCGGGGAGCTGTTTTTT. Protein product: CASRGGNTGELFF.

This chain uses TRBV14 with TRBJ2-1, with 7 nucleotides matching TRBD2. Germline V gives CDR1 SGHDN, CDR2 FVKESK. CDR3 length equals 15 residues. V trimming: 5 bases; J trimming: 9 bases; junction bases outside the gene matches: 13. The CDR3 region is CASSKAGRVGSEQFF. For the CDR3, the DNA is TGTGCCAGCAGCAAGGCGGGGAGGGTTGGTAGTGAGCAGTTCTTC.

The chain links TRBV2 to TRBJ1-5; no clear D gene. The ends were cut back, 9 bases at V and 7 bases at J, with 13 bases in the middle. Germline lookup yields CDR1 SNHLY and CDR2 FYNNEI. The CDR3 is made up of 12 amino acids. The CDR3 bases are TGTGCCAGTTCGGGAGGACGACAGCCCCAGCATTTT. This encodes CASSGGRQPQHF.

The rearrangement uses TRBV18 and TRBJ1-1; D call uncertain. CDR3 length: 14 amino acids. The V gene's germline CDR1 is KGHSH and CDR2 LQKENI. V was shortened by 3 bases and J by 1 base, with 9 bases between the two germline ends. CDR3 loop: CASSPVASNTEAFF. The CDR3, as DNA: TGTGCCAGCTCACCTGTGGCCTCGAACACTGAAGCTTTCTTT. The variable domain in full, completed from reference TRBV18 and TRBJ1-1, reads NAGVMQNPRHLVRRRGQEARLRCSPMKGHSHVYWYRQLPEEGLKFMVYLQKENIIDESGMPKERFSAEFPKEGPSILRIQQVVRGDSAAYFCASSPVASNTEAFFGQGTRLTVV.

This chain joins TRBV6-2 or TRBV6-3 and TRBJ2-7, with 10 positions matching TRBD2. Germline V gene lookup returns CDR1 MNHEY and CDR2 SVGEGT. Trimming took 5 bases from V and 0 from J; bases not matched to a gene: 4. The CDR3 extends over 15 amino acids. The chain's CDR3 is CASSTSGRASYEQYF. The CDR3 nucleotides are TGTGCCAGCAGTACAAGCGGGAGGGCCTCCTACGAGCAGTACTTC.

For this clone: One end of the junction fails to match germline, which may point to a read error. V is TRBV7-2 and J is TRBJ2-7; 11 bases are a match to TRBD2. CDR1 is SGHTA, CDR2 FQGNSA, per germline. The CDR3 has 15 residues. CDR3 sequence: CASSLAGGKLYEQYF. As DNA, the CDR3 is TGTGCCAGCAGCCTAGCGGGGGGTAAACTCTACGAGCAGTACTTC.

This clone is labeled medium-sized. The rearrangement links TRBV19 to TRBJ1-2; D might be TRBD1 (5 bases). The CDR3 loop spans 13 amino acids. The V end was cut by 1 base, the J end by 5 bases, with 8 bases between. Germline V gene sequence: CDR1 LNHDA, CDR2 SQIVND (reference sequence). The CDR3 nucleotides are TGTGCCAGTAGTATAGGGACACCTTATGGCTACACCTTC. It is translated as CASSIGTPYGYTF. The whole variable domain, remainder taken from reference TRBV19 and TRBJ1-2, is DGGITQSPKYLFRKEGQNVTLSCEQNLNHDAMYWYRQDPGQGLRLIYYSQIVNDFQKGDIAEGYSVSREKKESFPLTVTSAQKNPTAFYLCASSIGTPYGYTFGSGTRLTVV.

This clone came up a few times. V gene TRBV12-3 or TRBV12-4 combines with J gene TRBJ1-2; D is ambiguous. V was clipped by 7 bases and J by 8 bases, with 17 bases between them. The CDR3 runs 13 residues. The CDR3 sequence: CASNLGSSGGYTF. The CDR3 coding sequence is TGTGCCAGCAACCTGGGGAGTAGCGGGGGCTACACCTTC.

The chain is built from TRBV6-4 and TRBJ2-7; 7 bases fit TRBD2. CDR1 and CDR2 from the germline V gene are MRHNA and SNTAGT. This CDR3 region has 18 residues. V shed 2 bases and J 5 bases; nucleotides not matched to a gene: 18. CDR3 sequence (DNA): TGTGCCAGCAGTGACCCGGGGACTGGACTAGTTGGGCGAAACGAGCAGTACTTC. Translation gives CASSDPGTGLVGRNEQYF.

Here the CDR3 reads CASSLAGVDEKLFF. The CDR3 DNA sequence: TGCGCCAGCAGCTTGGCAGGGGTGGACGAAAAACTGTTTTTT. The chain recombines TRBV5-1 with TRBJ1-4; TRBD1 might be the D (6 bases). The CDR3 runs 14 residues. The germline V gene encodes CDR1 SGHRS and CDR2 YFSETQ. Trimming left V 0 bases short and J 8 bases short, with 11 bases between.

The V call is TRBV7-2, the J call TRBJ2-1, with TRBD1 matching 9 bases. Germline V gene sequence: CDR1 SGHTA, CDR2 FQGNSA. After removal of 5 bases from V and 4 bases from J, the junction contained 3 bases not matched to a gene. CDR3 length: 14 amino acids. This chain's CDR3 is CASSRGTGYNEQFF. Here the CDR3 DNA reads TGTGCCAGCAGCCGCGGGACAGGGTACAATGAGCAGTTCTTC.

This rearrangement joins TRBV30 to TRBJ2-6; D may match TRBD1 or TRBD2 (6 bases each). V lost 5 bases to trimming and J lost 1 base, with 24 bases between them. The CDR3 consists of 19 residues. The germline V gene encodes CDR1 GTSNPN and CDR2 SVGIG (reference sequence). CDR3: CAWGGKTGIRFSGANVLTF. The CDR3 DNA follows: TGTGCCTGGGGGGGGAAGACAGGTATAAGGTTTTCTGGGGCCAACGTCCTGACTTTC.

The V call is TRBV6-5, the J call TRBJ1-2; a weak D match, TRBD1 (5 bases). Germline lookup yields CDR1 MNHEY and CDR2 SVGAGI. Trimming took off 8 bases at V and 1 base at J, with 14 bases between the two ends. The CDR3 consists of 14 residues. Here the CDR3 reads CASGSQGINYGYTF. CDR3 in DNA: TGTGCCAGCGGATCCCAGGGCATTAACTATGGCTACACCTTC.